This T cell receptor (beta chain) stems from a study of CD8+ T cells in alopecia areata. The wider study: Administration of oral tofacitinib to treated patients was at 5 to 10 mg twice daily. Percent of scalp involved defined treated patients' severity scores. General study results and limits: It was lesional scalp, especially alopecia totalis/universalis, that showed higher clonality than normal scalp. Numerous expanded lesional clones remained in scalp and blood during tofacitinib.

In this sample, this clone turned up a few times. Its antigen is still unknown. Other DNA sequences in this sample translate to the same CDR3. V was trimmed by 0 bases and J by 4 bases, leaving 7 bases between them. The CDR3 length is 12 residues. CDR1 GTSNPN and CDR2 SVGIG come from the germline V gene (reference sequence). The treatment was: oral pan-JAK inhibitor, 5-10 mg twice daily. cDNA reverse transcribed from extracted RNA served as the sequencing template. Clones were sequenced by immunoSEQ multiplex PCR, and TCRdb holds only the in-frame ones, with some missing. This table has 170,000 or so clones, about 60% appearing once.

This clonotype originated in a human donor with alopecia areata. Sequences were derived from CD8+ T cells sorted from blood, sampled at week 24, from a patient treated with tofacitinib. V is TRBV30 and J is TRBJ2-7, with D unclear. This chain's CDR3 is CAWSVRVYEQYF. In nucleotides, the CDR3 is TGTGCCTGGAGTGTTAGGGTGTACGAGCAGTACTTC.